These 22 T cell receptor beta chains were all obtained from the same sample, sequenced in a study of shared clonotypes between healthy human individuals. Generated by immunoSEQ multiplex PCR, the TCRdb table keeps only in-frame clones and is missing some. Of about 2.1 million clones listed, approximately 94% are singletons. Naive CD8 populations comprised CD45RO-negative cells positively selected for CCR7, excluding terminally differentiated effector memory CD45RA+ cells. Sequenced: naive CD8+ T cells from PBMCs. The receptor source for this set is a man aged 18-30 years in good health. Some clones in this sample may be carry-over from other donors' samples.

The chain recombines TRBV9 with TRBJ2-7, with 9 bases aligning to TRBD2. The CDR3 covers 14 residues. Trimming at V came to 3 bases and at J to 6 bases, leaving 7 bases not matched to a gene. Germline CDR1 and CDR2: SGDLS and YYNGEE. This CDR3 reads CASSASGTSPEQYF. CDR3 coding DNA: TGTGCCAGCAGCGCCTCCGGGACTAGCCCCGAGCAGTACTTC.

This chain's CDR3 is CASSLAAGYEQYF. CDR3 DNA: TGTGCCAGCAGTTTGGCGGCGGGGTACGAGCAGTACTTC. The chain recombines TRBV28 with TRBJ2-7; perhaps TRBD2 as D (6 bases). Trimming removed 3 bases from V and 4 bases from J, with 10 bases in between. Per the germline V gene, CDR1 is MDHEN and CDR2 is SYDVKM. This CDR3 is 13 amino acids long.

The V and J genes are TRBV7-9 and TRBJ2-7; no firm D call. Per the germline V gene, CDR1 is SEHNR and CDR2 is FQNEAQ (reference sequence). V was pared by 5 bases and J by 3 bases, with 17 bases between. This CDR3 spans 15 amino acids. Written as DNA, the CDR3 is TGTGCCAGCAGCCGAGCCCTCGGGCAGGTCTACGAGCAGTACTTC. It encodes CASSRALGQVYEQYF.

This clone was detected only a few times. This rearrangement joins TRBV20-1 to TRBJ1-1; D is possibly TRBD1 (5 bases). The CDR3 totals 11 residues. The V gene's germline CDR1 is DFQATT and CDR2 SNEGSKA (reference sequence). V was pared by 4 bases and J by 6 bases, with 9 bases between. Here the CDR3 DNA reads TGCAGTGCTACACGGGGGGCTGAAGCTTTCTTT. This translates into CSATRGAEAFF.

This chain uses TRBV28 with TRBJ2-1; 9 bases line up with TRBD1. Germline V gene data show CDR1 as MDHEN and CDR2 as SYDVKM. Trimming cost V 4 bases and J 0 bases; bases outside gene matches: 4. The CDR3 covers 16 residues. The CDR3 DNA reads TGTGCCAGCAGTTCCCGGGACAGGGTCTCCTACAATGAGCAGTTCTTC. The encoded protein is CASSSRDRVSYNEQFF.

Concerning this clone: A junction end diverges from the germline sequence, so it may reflect a read error. The chain recombines TRBV7-6 with TRBJ2-5, with D perhaps matching TRBD2 (6 bases). Germline CDR1 SGHVS, CDR2 FNYEAQ. There are 14 residues in the CDR3. The CDR3 loop is CASSVAEYQETQYF. The DNA for the CDR3 is TGTGCCAGCAGCGTAGCGGAGTACCAAGAGACCCAGTACTTC.

The chain recombines TRBV29-1 with TRBJ2-7, with TRBD1 matching over 7 bases. This CDR3 has 12 residues. Germline trimming cut 5 bases from V and 5 bases from J; bases unmatched to any gene: 6. Germline V CDR1 and CDR2: SQVTM, ANQGSEA. The CDR3 DNA sequence: TGCAGCGTTCGACAGGGTATGAACGAGCAGTACTTC. As protein: CSVRQGMNEQYF.

This clone was counted between two and nine times. Other DNA sequences in the same sample also yield this CDR3. This rearrangement joins TRBV27 to TRBJ2-2, with D unclear. There are 13 residues in the CDR3. The germline V gene encodes CDR1 MNHEY and CDR2 SMNVEV (reference sequence). Trimming took off 2 bases at V and 3 bases at J, with 4 bases between the two ends. The CDR3 DNA follows: TGTGCCAGCAGTTTAGGGGACACCGGGGAGCTGTTTTTT. Its translation is CASSLGDTGELFF.

This clone was observed once. This sequence joins TRBV19 and TRBJ1-4; the D gene is possibly TRBD1 (6 bases). This CDR3 comprises 15 residues. V lost 5 bases, J lost 6 bases, and 16 bases lay in between. Germline-derived CDR1 and CDR2 are LNHDA and SQIVND (reference sequence). CDR3 coding DNA: TGTGCCAGTAGTCCCCGACAGGACTCCGATGAAAAACTGTTTTTT. Protein product: CASSPRQDSDEKLFF.

The J gene is TRBJ2-1, the V gene TRBV11-2; the D is unclear. The CDR3 spans 12 residues. Between the trimmed V and J ends, which lost 7 bases and 10 bases, there was a span of 14 bases. CDR1 and CDR2 (germline): SGHAT, FQNNGV. The CDR3 here is CASTPPEEEQFF. CDR3 bases: TGTGCCAGCACCCCGCCGGAAGAGGAGCAGTTCTTC.

This clone was seen a single time. This sequence joins TRBV9 and TRBJ2-6; the match to TRBD1 covers 7 bases. CDR1 SGDLS and CDR2 YYNGEE come from the germline V gene. The V and J ends lost 7 bases and 2 bases, in that order; junction bases with no gene match: 9. This CDR3 is built from 16 residues. The CDR3 protein is CASSGQLEAGANVLTF. The CDR3, as DNA: TGTGCCAGCTCGGGACAGCTTGAGGCTGGGGCCAACGTCCTGACTTTC.

The CDR3 nucleotides are TGTGCCACCAGCAGTGTCCCTAGGAGCTCCTACGAGCAGTACTTC. It translates to CATSSVPRSSYEQYF. V is TRBV15 and J is TRBJ2-7; D not resolved. The CDR3 has 15 residues. V dropped 3 bases and J dropped 0 bases, with 12 bases sitting between them. Germline loops: CDR1 LNHNV, CDR2 YYDKDF (reference sequence).

This chain links TRBV19 with TRBJ2-5, with a possible D match to TRBD2 (6 bases). The CDR3 loop spans 15 amino acids. Trimming removed 6 bases from V and 2 bases from J, with 16 bases in between. Germline CDR1 LNHDA, CDR2 SQIVND (reference sequence). In nucleotides, the CDR3 is TGTGCCAGTAGCCACCGGGACTGGCCACAAGAGACCCAGTACTTC. Translating gives CASSHRDWPQETQYF.

The CDR3 loop is CASSIPWGTGEAFF. The CDR3 bases are TGTGCCAGCAGCATCCCATGGGGAACGGGAGAAGCTTTCTTT. The V and J genes are TRBV25-1 and TRBJ1-1; D is ambiguous. Trimming shortened V by 6 bases and J by 8 bases, and 19 bases separated the two germline ends. The CDR3 has 14 amino acids. The germline CDR1 and CDR2 sequences are MGHDK and SYGVNS.

This clone was seen a single time. The chain uses TRBV5-4 and TRBJ2-5, with D hard to call. The CDR3 loop spans 12 amino acids. V was cut by 5 bases and J by 5 bases, with 10 bases left in between. Per germline, CDR1 SGHNT and CDR2 YYREEE (reference sequence). CDR3 nucleotide sequence: TGTGCCAGCAGACCGGTCCGGGAGACCCAGTACTTC. Protein product: CASRPVRETQYF.

The chain recombines TRBV5-4 with TRBJ1-6, with D maybe TRBD1 (6 bases). The germline CDR1 and CDR2 sequences are SGHNT and YYREEE (reference sequence). The CDR3 is 15 amino acids. V lost 1 base to trimming and J lost 8 bases, with 13 bases between them. CDR3 in amino acids: CASSLKYREDSPLHF. The CDR3 bases are TGTGCCAGCAGCTTGAAGTACAGGGAGGATTCACCCCTCCACTTT. The full variable domain, with the rest looked up from reference TRBV5-4 and TRBJ1-6, is ETGVTQSPTHLIKTRGQQVTLRCSSQSGHNTVSWYQQALGQGPQFIFQYYREEENGRGNFPPRFSGLQFPNYSSELNVNALELDDSALYLCASSLKYREDSPLHFGNGTRLTVT.

The rearrangement uses TRBV19 and TRBJ1-2; D is unresolved. Trimming removed 3 bases at V and 4 bases at J, with 9 bases between. This CDR3 is 13 amino acids long. Germline CDR1 and CDR2: LNHDA and SQIVND (reference sequence). CDR3 DNA: TGTGCCAGTAGTATTGGGCGGCTCTATGGCTACACCTTC. Translating gives CASSIGRLYGYTF.

The DNA of the CDR3 is TGTGCCACCGAGTCCGCCTATGGCTACACCTTC. Translation gives CATESAYGYTF. This rearrangement joins TRBV19 to TRBJ1-2; D gene ambiguous. Germline V gene lookup returns CDR1 LNHDA and CDR2 SQIVND (reference sequence). The CDR3 covers 11 residues. Between the trimmed V and J ends, which lost 10 bases and 4 bases, there was a span of 10 bases.

This chain connects TRBV30 to TRBJ2-7, with TRBD2 matching 8 bases. Germline-derived CDR1 and CDR2 are GTSNPN and SVGIG (reference sequence). This CDR3 is 18 amino acids long. V lost 1 base to trimming and J lost 4 bases; unmatched junction nucleotides: 18. As DNA, the CDR3 is TGTGCCTGGAGTGCCAGGTATGCGGGAGGTGCGCCTGGGTACGAGCAGTACTTC. Translated, it gives CAWSARYAGGAPGYEQYF.

The chain joins TRBV7-8 to TRBJ2-4; 8 nucleotides align to TRBD1. J gave up 4 bases and V 4 bases, and 6 bases lay outside the gene matches. There are 15 residues in the CDR3. Germline V gene lookup returns CDR1 SGHVS and CDR2 FQNEAQ. The CDR3, as DNA: TGTGCCAGCAGCTGGGGGACAGGCATTAAAAACATTCAGTACTTC. It codes for CASSWGTGIKNIQYF.

A note on this clone: The same CDR3 can be traced to other DNA sequences in this sample. The rearrangement links TRBV27 to TRBJ2-7; no reliable D call. There are 14 residues in the CDR3. V was shortened by 0 bases and J by 0 bases, with 6 bases between the two germline ends. Germline assignment: CDR1 MNHEY and CDR2 SMNVEV (reference sequence). CDR3 DNA: TGTGCCAGCAGTTTATCGCCGAGCTCCTACGAGCAGTACTTC. It is translated as CASSLSPSSYEQYF.

The V and J genes are TRBV25-1 and TRBJ2-2; TRBD1 aligns across 9 bases. Trimming took 4 bases from V and 3 from J; bases not matched to a gene: 3. CDR3 length equals 15 residues. Germline lookup yields CDR1 MGHDK and CDR2 SYGVNS. CDR3 coding DNA: TGTGCCAGCAGTGTGGGGACAGGGTACACCGGGGAGCTGTTTTTT. Amino acid sequence: CASSVGTGYTGELFF.